Listed here are 26 T cell receptor beta chains from one sample, sequenced in a study of Ad26.COV2.S vaccination and SARS-CoV-2 variants. Here immunoSEQ multiplex PCR was the method, and the copy in TCRdb shows in-frame clones only, minus some. This table holds about 500,000 clones, about nine tenths found once. Treatment noted: around 19 received Ad26.COV2.S at low or high dose, single or two shots; several received placebo; per-sample allocation not given. Day 63 after the first vaccine or placebo injection was the time point for sampling. Sequences were derived from peripheral blood, sampled in a trial of Ad26.COV2.S vaccine versus placebo. The receptors shown here come from a person aged 18-65 years who received the Ad26.COV2.S COVID-19 vaccine or a placebo.

The chain recombines TRBV6-5 with TRBJ2-2; 7 bases are shared with TRBD1. V lost 10 bases, J lost 0 bases, and 2 bases stayed unmatched. The CDR3 consists of 13 residues. The germline V gene has CDR1 MNHEY and CDR2 SVGAGI. Here the CDR3 DNA reads TGTGCCATCCAGGGGGCGAACACCGGGGAGCTGTTTTTT. Its translation is CAIQGANTGELFF.

The chain has TRBV5-1 and TRBJ1-1, with no clear D. The V gene's germline CDR1 is SGHRS and CDR2 YFSETQ. V was shortened by 3 bases and J by 1 base, with 13 bases between the two germline ends. The CDR3 runs 15 residues. CDR3 sequence (DNA): TGCGCCAGCAGCTGGGGAGTGGCCACGAACACTGAAGCTTTCTTT. This gives the protein CASSWGVATNTEAFF.

CDR3 sequence reads: CASGPRGPSEAFF. The CDR3 coding sequence is TGTGCCAGCGGACCCAGGGGGCCCTCTGAAGCTTTCTTT. The chain recombines TRBV7-9 with TRBJ1-1, with 8 bases lining up with TRBD1. CDR3 length: 13 amino acids. Germline-derived CDR1 and CDR2 are SEHNR and FQNEAQ (reference sequence). The V segment lost 8 bases and the J segment 6 bases; nucleotides outside the gene matches: 8.

This clone came up once. The CDR3 is CASSLGASNQPQHF. For the CDR3, the DNA is TGTGCCAGCAGCCTGGGGGCCTCCAATCAGCCCCAGCATTTT. The J gene is TRBJ1-5, the V gene TRBV7-6, with D perhaps TRBD1 (6 bases). Looked up from germline, CDR1 is SGHVS and CDR2 is FNYEAQ. V dropped 5 bases and J dropped 3 bases, with 11 bases sitting between them. This CDR3 has 14 amino acids.

This sequence joins TRBV6-6 and TRBJ1-3; 7 bases are shared with TRBD1. The junction had 1 base not matched to a gene; V was cut back by 4 bases and J by 4 bases. This CDR3 spans 13 amino acids. Per germline, CDR1 MNHNY and CDR2 SVGAGI (reference sequence). CDR3 sequence: CASSSDRGNTIYF. The DNA of the CDR3 is TGTGCCAGCAGTTCGGACAGGGGAAACACCATATATTTT.

V is TRBV3-1 (or the pseudogene TRBV3-2) and J is TRBJ2-1, with 7 bases matching TRBD2. Germline CDR1 reads LGHDT; CDR2 reads YNNKEL (reference sequence). The CDR3 is 17 residues long. The V segment lost 1 base and the J segment 6 bases; nucleotides outside the gene matches: 12. The CDR3 DNA reads as TGTGCCAGCAGCCAAGTAGGTGGGAACCCGGGGGGCAATGAGCAGTTCTTC. Translated: CASSQVGGNPGGNEQFF.

The rearrangement uses TRBV28 and TRBJ1-5; tentatively, D is TRBD1 (6 bases). CDR1 MDHEN and CDR2 SYDVKM come from the germline V gene. The CDR3 runs 15 residues. The V end was cut by 8 bases, the J end by 3 bases, with 17 bases between. The CDR3 loop reads CASDLQGDLNQPQHF. In nucleotides, the CDR3 is TGTGCCAGCGATCTACAGGGAGATCTCAATCAGCCCCAGCATTTT.

Written as DNA, the CDR3 is TGTGCCAGCAGCCAAGTGATAGGTTTTGAGACCCAGTACTTC. Translated, it gives CASSQVIGFETQYF. This chain links TRBV14 with TRBJ2-5; D call uncertain. The CDR3 contains 14 residues. Germline CDR1 reads SGHDN; CDR2 reads FVKESK. V was trimmed by 1 base and J by 5 bases, leaving 11 bases between them.

The chain uses TRBV12-3 or TRBV12-4 and TRBJ1-3; no clear D gene. The CDR3 is made up of 11 amino acids. With 3 bases removed from V and 8 bases from J, the gap between germline ends came to 5 bases. CDR3 sequence reads: CASSFWDTIYF. The CDR3 DNA reads as TGTGCCAGCAGTTTTTGGGACACCATATATTTT.

J is TRBJ2-5 and V is TRBV4-1, with TRBD1 matching over 8 bases. This CDR3 has 19 amino acids. Per germline, CDR1 MGHRA and CDR2 YSYEKL. J lost 5 bases, V lost 2 bases, and 19 bases had no gene match. The DNA for the CDR3 is TGCGCCAGCAGCCAAAACCGGGACAGGATGACTAGATATCGGGAGACCCAGTACTTC. Translating gives CASSQNRDRMTRYRETQYF.

This chain connects TRBV28 to TRBJ2-1, with D perhaps TRBD2 (6 bases). There are 18 residues in the CDR3. Per the germline V gene, CDR1 is MDHEN and CDR2 is SYDVKM. V was clipped by 3 bases and J by 4 bases, with 22 bases between them. The CDR3 coding sequence is TGTGCCAGCAGTTTCCCCTCTAGCGTCTCGTCTATGTACAATGAGCAGTTCTTC. Protein sequence: CASSFPSSVSSMYNEQFF.

The chain links TRBV28 to TRBJ1-5; 10 bases match TRBD1. This CDR3 contains 15 residues. V lost 3 bases to trimming and J lost 4 bases; unmatched junction nucleotides: 3. Germline lookup yields CDR1 MDHEN and CDR2 SYDVKM. The DNA of the CDR3 is TGTGCCAGCAGTTTTTCGGGACAGGGGAATCAGCCCCAGCATTTT. Translation: CASSFSGQGNQPQHF.

This clone was observed once. V and J are TRBV6-5 and TRBJ2-2; D possibly corresponds to TRBD1 (6 bases). Germline V gene data show CDR1 as MNHEY and CDR2 as SVGAGI. The CDR3 sequence is 10 residues long. V lost 8 bases to trimming and J lost 13 bases, with 11 bases between them. CDR3 loop: CASWTRGLFF. CDR3 nucleotide sequence: TGTGCCAGCTGGACCAGGGGGCTGTTTTTT.

V gene TRBV24-1 combines with J gene TRBJ2-5; 11 nucleotides match TRBD1. The CDR3 has 15 residues. Germline V gene data show CDR1 as KGHDR and CDR2 as SFDVKD. J lost 5 bases, V lost 6 bases, and 7 bases had no gene match. The CDR3 bases are TGTGCCACCAGTACCACGGACAGGGGGCGGGAGACCCAGTACTTC. Amino acid sequence: CATSTTDRGRETQYF.

The V gene is TRBV6-5, the J gene TRBJ1-2; 9 bases map to TRBD1. Germline loops: CDR1 MNHEY, CDR2 SVGAGI. The J segment lost 7 bases and the V segment lost 4 bases, leaving 4 bases of the junction unmatched. The CDR3 consists of 13 residues. The CDR3 sequence is CASSSRDRAGYTF. The DNA for the CDR3 is TGTGCCAGCAGTTCCCGGGACAGGGCTGGCTACACCTTC.

This clone came up once. The chain joins TRBV2 to TRBJ1-5; no definite D call. V was pared by 7 bases and J by 0 bases, with 10 bases between. Germline values: CDR1 SNHLY, CDR2 FYNNEI. The CDR3 extends over 14 amino acids. CDR3 protein: CASKKDYSNQPQHF. For the CDR3, the DNA is TGTGCCAGCAAGAAGGATTATAGCAATCAGCCCCAGCATTTT.

Here the CDR3 reads CASRRGTEPYGYTF. CDR3 DNA: TGCGCCAGCAGGAGAGGGACAGAACCTTATGGCTACACCTTC. The gene calls are TRBV5-1 and TRBJ1-2; 7 bases line up with TRBD1. Germline V gene sequence: CDR1 SGHRS, CDR2 YFSETQ. The CDR3 spans 14 residues. Losses at the gene ends were 5 bases for V and 5 bases for J; bases not matched to a gene: 9.

This chain uses TRBV5-1 with TRBJ2-7; D not resolved. The CDR3 loop spans 15 amino acids. V shed 2 bases and J shed 2 bases, with 14 bases lying between them. In germline, CDR1 is SGHRS, CDR2 YFSETQ. The CDR3: CASSFIMTRPYEQYF. CDR3 sequence (DNA): TGCGCCAGCAGCTTTATTATGACACGACCCTACGAGCAGTACTTC.

The rearrangement links TRBV30 to TRBJ1-4; D not resolved. Germline CDR1 and CDR2: GTSNPN and SVGIG (reference sequence). The CDR3 is 13 amino acids. Between the trimmed V and J ends, which lost 4 bases and 4 bases, there was a span of 10 bases. CDR3 nucleotide sequence: TGTGCCTGGACGAGGGATAGTAATGAAAAACTGTTTTTT. Translated, it gives CAWTRDSNEKLFF.

The V call is TRBV19, the J call TRBJ2-7; D unclear. V was trimmed by 4 bases and J by 3 bases, leaving 13 bases between them. The germline V gene encodes CDR1 LNHDA and CDR2 SQIVND (reference sequence). The CDR3 has 14 residues. The CDR3 DNA sequence: TGTGCCAGTAGTAGTCAGATAGGTGTCTACGAGCAGTACTTC. It encodes CASSSQIGVYEQYF.

CDR3 amino acids: CASSVWGGGARQFF. Here the CDR3 DNA reads TGTGCCAGCAGCGTATGGGGCGGGGGGGCCCGGCAGTTCTTC. The rearrangement links TRBV9 to TRBJ2-1, with 9 bases lining up with TRBD2. V dropped 1 base and J dropped 12; count of bases not matched to a gene: 8. The CDR3 covers 14 residues. The germline CDR1 and CDR2 sequences are SGDLS and YYNGEE.

The chain's CDR3 is CASSQDAILSTEAFF. In nucleotides, the CDR3 is TGTGCCAGCAGCCAAGATGCCATCCTATCTACTGAAGCTTTCTTT. The chain carries TRBV4-2 and TRBJ1-1; D unclear. The CDR3 contains 15 residues. Germline CDR1 reads LGHNA; CDR2 reads YNFKEQ. With 0 bases removed from V and 5 bases from J, the gap between germline ends came to 13 bases.

The chain links TRBV6-5 to TRBJ1-5; TRBD1 aligns across 10 bases. The CDR3 length is 16 residues. Unmatched junction bases numbered 5, after V lost 4 bases and J lost 2 bases. CDR1 is MNHEY, CDR2 SVGAGI, per germline. The CDR3 sequence is CASSSIGTGGNQPQHF. CDR3 coding DNA: TGTGCCAGCAGTTCAATCGGGACAGGGGGCAATCAGCCCCAGCATTTT.

This clone has more than one count but fewer than ten. The same CDR3 arises from other DNA sequences in this sample as well. The chain uses TRBV11-1 and TRBJ1-5; tentatively, D is TRBD1 (6 bases). V dropped 3 bases and J dropped 2 bases, with 11 bases sitting between them. CDR1 SGHAT and CDR2 FQDESV come from the germline V gene (reference sequence). The CDR3 sequence is 15 residues long. This CDR3 reads CASSLGRGGNQPQHF. The CDR3, as DNA: TGTGCCAGCAGCTTGGGTAGGGGGGGCAATCAGCCCCAGCATTTT.

The V call is TRBV4-3, the J call TRBJ1-1, with D unclear. Germline V gene sequence: CDR1 LGHNA, CDR2 YSLEER. This CDR3 spans 13 amino acids. Trimming took off 3 bases at V and 4 bases at J, with 9 bases between the two ends. CDR3 in DNA: TGCGCCAGCAGCCAGAGTCCGGGCACTGAAGCTTTCTTT. Translating it yields CASSQSPGTEAFF.

The V and J genes are TRBV19 and TRBJ2-2, with D tentatively TRBD1 (5 bases). V was clipped by 9 bases and J by 6 bases, with 8 bases between them. Germline V gene sequence: CDR1 LNHDA, CDR2 SQIVND (reference sequence). This CDR3 spans 11 amino acids. The CDR3 nucleotides read TGTGCCAGCAGGGTCCCCGGGGAGCTGTTTTTT. It translates to CASRVPGELFF.